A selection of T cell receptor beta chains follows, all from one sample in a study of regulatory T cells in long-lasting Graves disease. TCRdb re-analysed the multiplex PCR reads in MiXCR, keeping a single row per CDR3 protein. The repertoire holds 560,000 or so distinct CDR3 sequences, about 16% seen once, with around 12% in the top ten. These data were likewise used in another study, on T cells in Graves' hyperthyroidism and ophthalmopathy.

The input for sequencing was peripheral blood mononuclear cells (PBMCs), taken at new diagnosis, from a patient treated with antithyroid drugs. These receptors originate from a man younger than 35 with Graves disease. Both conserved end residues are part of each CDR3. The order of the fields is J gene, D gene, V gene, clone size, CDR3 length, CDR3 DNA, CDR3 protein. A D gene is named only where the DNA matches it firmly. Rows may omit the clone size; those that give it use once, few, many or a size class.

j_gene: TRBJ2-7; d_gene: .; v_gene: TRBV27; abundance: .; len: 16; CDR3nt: TGTGCCAGCAGTTTATCCGCGGACAGATTAACCTACGAGCAGTACTTC; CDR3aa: CASSLSADRLTYEQYF
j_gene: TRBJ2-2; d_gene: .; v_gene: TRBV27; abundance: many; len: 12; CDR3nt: TGTGCCAGCAGTATGAACACCGGGGAGCTGTTTTTT; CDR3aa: CASSMNTGELFF
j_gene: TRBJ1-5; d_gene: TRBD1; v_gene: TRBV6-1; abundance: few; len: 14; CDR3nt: TGTGCCAGCGACGACAGGGGGCAGGTTAAGCCCCAGCATTTT; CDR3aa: CASDDRGQVKPQHF
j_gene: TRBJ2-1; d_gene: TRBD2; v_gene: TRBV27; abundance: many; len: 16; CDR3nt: TGTGCCAGCAGTTTACTGACTAGCGGGGCCTACAATGAGCAGTTCTTC; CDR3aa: CASSLLTSGAYNEQFF
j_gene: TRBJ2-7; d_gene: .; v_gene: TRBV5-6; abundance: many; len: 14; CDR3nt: TGTGCCAGCAGCTCCAACAGGGTTCTGAGCGAGCAGTACTTC; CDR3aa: CASSSNRVLSEQYF
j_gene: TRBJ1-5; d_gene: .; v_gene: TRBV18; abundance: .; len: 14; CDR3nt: TGTGCCAGCTCCCAAGGACAGCTCAATCAGCCCCAGCATTTT; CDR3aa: CASSQGQLNQPQHF
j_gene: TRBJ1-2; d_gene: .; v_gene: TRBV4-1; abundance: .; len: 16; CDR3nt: TGCGCCAGCAGCCTAAAAGTTGCCCGACAGGCGGCTGGCTACACCTTC; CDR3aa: CASSLKVARQAAGYTF
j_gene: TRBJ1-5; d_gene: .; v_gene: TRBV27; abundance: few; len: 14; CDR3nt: TGTGCCAGCAGTTTCCTCGCCCAAGATCAGCCCCAGCATTTT; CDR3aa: CASSFLAQDQPQHF
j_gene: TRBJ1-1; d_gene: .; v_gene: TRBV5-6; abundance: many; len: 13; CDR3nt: TGTGCCAGCAGCTTGGATATTTACACTGAAGCTTTCTTT; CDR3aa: CASSLDIYTEAFF
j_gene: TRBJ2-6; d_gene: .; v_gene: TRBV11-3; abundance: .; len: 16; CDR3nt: TGTGCCAGCAGCTCTACCAGCTTTTCTGGGGCCAACGTCCTGACTTTC; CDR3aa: CASSSTSFSGANVLTF